This is a list of T cell receptor beta chains from one sample in a study of neoadjuvant nivolumab and ipilimumab in lung cancer. The assay was immunoSEQ multiplex PCR, and TCRdb's table has in-frame clones only and misses some. The table includes more than 8,000 clones, roughly four fifths detected once. The sequences come from peripheral blood, collected before neoadjuvant nivolumab, alone or with ipilimumab. The receptors were sampled from an adult with non-small cell lung cancer. Each CDR3 is given without its conserved first and last residue. The D gene is left open where the match is weak.

- TRBV7-9 ASSFTYGTEAF
- TRBV18 ASSPTDTYNEQF
TRBD1 TRBV27 ASSPGTGDLYNEQF
- TRBV18 ASSQTRDTQY
- TRBV6-5 ASRVSEGRGAQH
TRBD2 TRBV4-1 ASSQDGVAGWETQY
- TRBV9 ASSVVQKNTEAF
- TRBV6-1 ASSVNPRSGELF
- TRBV18 ASSSTESGYEQY
- TRBV13 ASRASGFTGNTIY